These T cell receptor beta chains were read from a single sample in a study of OX40 agonist ivuxolimab in advanced cancers. Assay: immunoSEQ multiplex PCR; the TCRdb copy retains only in-frame clones and omits some. The sample has some 70,000 clones, roughly 84% seen once; the top ten hold roughly 1.2%. Source: CD4+ or CD8+ T cells sorted from blood, taken in a trial of the OX40 agonist ivuxolimab. The source of these receptors is an adult with an advanced solid tumor such as melanoma, head and neck, liver or kidney cancer. The CDR3 runs from the conserved cysteine through the conserved F or W. The D gene is left open where the match is weak. Size values are once, few and many counts, or a class for expanded clones, and some rows have none.

V,D,size,J,DNA,CDR3
TRBV27,TRBD2,NA,TRBJ2-5,TGTGCCAGCAGTAAGGGACTAGCGGGGGTGGAGACCCAGTACTTC,CASSKGLAGVETQYF
TRBV18,NA,once,TRBJ1-5,TGTGCCAGCTCACTAACAGACGGGACCAATCAGCCCCAGCATTTT,CASSLTDGTNQPQHF
TRBV11-2,TRBD1,NA,TRBJ1-2,TGTGCCAGCAGCTTACCTGGACAGGGGAACTATGGCTACACCTTC,CASSLPGQGNYGYTF
TRBV18,NA,NA,TRBJ1-5,TGTGCCAGCTCACCCGGGGCGGCAAATCAGCCCCAGCATTTT,CASSPGAANQPQHF
TRBV5-1,TRBD2,NA,TRBJ2-3,TGCGCCAGCAGCTCTAGCGGGGGGGCTGGGGGCACAGATACGCAGTATTTT,CASSSSGGAGGTDTQYF
TRBV7-2,TRBD1,NA,TRBJ1-1,TGTGCCAGCAGCTTCAAACAGGGGAGGACTGAAGCTTTCTTT,CASSFKQGRTEAFF
TRBV19,NA,NA,TRBJ2-1,TGTGCCAGTAGAATGTGGAATGAGCAGTTCTTC,CASRMWNEQFF
TRBV10-3,NA,once,TRBJ1-2,TGTGCCATCAGTGATATCTGGACCACCGGGAACTATGGCTACACCTTC,CAISDIWTTGNYGYTF
TRBV20-1,TRBD1,NA,TRBJ2-7,TGCGGGACAGGGGAGGTGTACGAGCAGTACTTC,CGTGEVYEQYF
TRBV15,TRBD2,once,TRBJ2-5,TGTGCCACCAGCAGAGATCGGGGGGTTCAAGAGACCCAGTACTTC,CATSRDRGVQETQYF
TRBV15,NA,NA,TRBJ2-3,TGTGCCACCAGCAGAGGGGCATTGGGGGGAGCACGAGCAGATACGCAGTATTTT,CATSRGALGGARADTQYF
TRBV18,NA,NA,TRBJ1-6,TGTGCCAGCTCACCGCCGGGGGGCTCCTATAATTCACCCCTCCACTTT,CASSPPGGSYNSPLHF
TRBV2,NA,NA,TRBJ1-5,TGTGCCAGCAGGGGGAGGCAGCTCAATCAGCCCCAGCATTTT,CASRGRQLNQPQHF
TRBV28,NA,NA,TRBJ2-2,TGTGCCAGCACATTGACCGGGGAGCTGTTTTTT,CASTLTGELFF
TRBV6-1,NA,NA,TRBJ1-1,TGTGCCAGCAGCGAGGGGGGGAACACTGAAGCTTTCTTT,CASSEGGNTEAFF
TRBV7-9,TRBD1,NA,TRBJ2-7,TGTGCCAGCAGCCTCACCGGGACAGGGGGCGTGGAGCAGTACTTC,CASSLTGTGGVEQYF
TRBV7-9,NA,NA,TRBJ1-5,TGTGCCAGCAGCTTAGGTTTATTGCACAATCAGCCCCAGCATTTT,CASSLGLLHNQPQHF
TRBV5-5,TRBD1,NA,TRBJ2-1,TGTGCCAGCAGCCGGAGACAGGGGCTGGATGAGCAGTTCTTC,CASSRRQGLDEQFF
TRBV11-2,NA,NA,TRBJ1-2,TGTGCCAGCAGCTTAGTGGGTTTCGGCTACACCTTC,CASSLVGFGYTF
TRBV19,NA,NA,TRBJ1-4,TGTGCCAGTAGTAAACAGTCCGCTGAAAAACTGTTTTTT,CASSKQSAEKLFF
TRBV5-8,NA,few,TRBJ2-1,TGTGCCAGCAGCCCGCGTACTAGCTTTCTTTCCTACAATGAGCAGTTCTTC,CASSPRTSFLSYNEQFF
TRBV4-3,TRBD1,NA,TRBJ1-2,TGCGCCAGCAGCCGCGGGACAGCCGATCTCTATGGCTACACCTTC,CASSRGTADLYGYTF
TRBV9,NA,NA,TRBJ1-2,TGTGCCAGCAGTCAGGCAGGGGTTAACTATGGCTACACCTTC,CASSQAGVNYGYTF
TRBV5-4,NA,NA,TRBJ1-1,TGTGCCAGCAGCTTGGGGGGCCCCCCCATGAACACTGAAGCTTTCTTT,CASSLGGPPMNTEAFF
TRBV7-2,TRBD1,few,TRBJ1-2,TGTGCCAGCAGCTTAGCAGGGGGCAATGGCTACACCTTC,CASSLAGGNGYTF
TRBV4-3,NA,few,TRBJ1-2,TGCGCCAGCAGCCAGGCTACAGGGCGGGGTGGCTACACCTTC,CASSQATGRGGYTF
TRBV4-2,TRBD1,NA,TRBJ2-1,TGTGCCAGCAGCCAAGTTGGGACAGGGGGCAAGTTGGGTGAGCAGTTCTTC,CASSQVGTGGKLGEQFF
TRBV6-4,NA,NA,TRBJ1-1,TGTGCCAGCAGTGACTATCCGGGACAAATGACTGAAGCTTTCTTT,CASSDYPGQMTEAFF
TRBV7-2,TRBD1,NA,TRBJ2-7,TGTGCCAGCAGCTTCTCAGGACAGGGTTCCTACGAGCAGTACTTC,CASSFSGQGSYEQYF
TRBV5-1,NA,NA,TRBJ1-1,TGCGCCAGCCGGTCGGGGATGAACACTGAAGCTTTCTTT,CASRSGMNTEAFF
TRBV7-3,NA,NA,TRBJ2-7,TGTGCCAGCAGCTTATTCCCGGGCAGTCAATACGAGCAGTACTTC,CASSLFPGSQYEQYF
TRBV2,NA,NA,TRBJ1-5,TGTGCCAGCAGTGAAGGGGATGGTAGCAATCAGCCCCAGCATTTT,CASSEGDGSNQPQHF
TRBV13,TRBD1,NA,TRBJ1-1,TGTGCCAGCAGCTTAGGAGGGACAGGGGTAGCTGAAGCTTTCTTT,CASSLGGTGVAEAFF
TRBV19,TRBD1,NA,TRBJ1-4,TGTGCCAGTAGCCCGGGACAGCCCAATGAAAAACTGTTTTTT,CASSPGQPNEKLFF
TRBV5-1,TRBD1,NA,TRBJ2-2,TGCGCCAGCAGCTGGACAGGAAACACCGGGGAGCTGTTTTTT,CASSWTGNTGELFF
TRBV6-5,NA,once,TRBJ1-2,TGTGCCAGCAGTAGGGCGACAGGACGGAGCTACACCTTC,CASSRATGRSYTF
TRBV11-3,TRBD1,NA,TRBJ1-1,TGTGCCAGCAGCCGGACAGGGGGCACTGAAGCTTTCTTT,CASSRTGGTEAFF
TRBV10-1,NA,medium-sized,TRBJ1-6,TGCGCCAGAACATTAGTTTCACCCCTCCACTTT,CARTLVSPLHF
TRBV5-1,NA,NA,TRBJ2-7,TGCGCCAGCAGCTTGTTGTGGGGATACGAGCAGTACTTC,CASSLLWGYEQYF
TRBV19,NA,NA,TRBJ2-3,TGTGCCAGTTCAAAGGGGCAGGGCCCAGATACGCAGTATTTT,CASSKGQGPDTQYF
TRBV6-6,NA,NA,TRBJ1-2,TGTGCCAGCAACCCGTCGGGGGCCAGCTATGGCTACACCTTC,CASNPSGASYGYTF
TRBV6-5,TRBD1,NA,TRBJ1-2,TGTGCCAGCAGGGTAAACAGGGGAGGTCGCGGCTACACCTTC,CASRVNRGGRGYTF
TRBV2,NA,NA,TRBJ2-3,TGTGCCAGCAGTGGCGACACCCGCACAGATACGCAGTATTTT,CASSGDTRTDTQYF
TRBV6-6,TRBD1,NA,TRBJ1-4,TGTGCCGGCAGTTACGGGACAGGGGAAAAACTGTTTTTT,CAGSYGTGEKLFF
TRBV2,TRBD2,few,TRBJ2-3,TGTGCCAGCAGTGAGTTTCGGGGGGAGGGAGATACGCAGTATTTT,CASSEFRGEGDTQYF
TRBV9,TRBD1,NA,TRBJ1-6,TGTGCCAGCAGCGAGCGAGCCGGGACAGAGAATTCACCCCTCCACTTT,CASSERAGTENSPLHF
TRBV6-1,TRBD1,NA,TRBJ1-2,TGTGCCAGCAGTAGCCCGGGACAGTCTTGGGGTGGCTACACCTTC,CASSSPGQSWGGYTF
TRBV5-1,TRBD2,NA,TRBJ2-5,TGCGCCAGCAGCGTACTAGCGGGGGAGAGGGAGACCCAGTACTTC,CASSVLAGERETQYF
TRBV14,NA,NA,TRBJ1-5,TGTGCCAGCAGCCAAGACAGGGTAGGGCCCCAGCATTTT,CASSQDRVGPQHF
TRBV4-2,NA,NA,TRBJ2-2,TGTGCCAGCAGCCAAGACTACAGTGACTACGGGGAGCTGTTTTTT,CASSQDYSDYGELFF
TRBV6-5,TRBD1,NA,TRBJ1-1,TGTGCCAGCAGGAGGGGGCGCGGGGTTAACACTGAAGCTTTCTTT,CASRRGRGVNTEAFF
TRBV4-3,TRBD2,NA,TRBJ2-5,TGCGCCAGCAGCCAAGCGCGGGGGGCTGGGGAGACCCAGTACTTC,CASSQARGAGETQYF
TRBV5-6,NA,few,TRBJ2-7,TGTGCCAGCAGCTTGGCCGGGGGCAGGCGCCCCTACGAGCAGTACTTC,CASSLAGGRRPYEQYF
TRBV5-1,NA,NA,TRBJ2-2,TGCGCCAGCAGCTTGGTACGGCAGGGGACCGGGGAGCTGTTTTTT,CASSLVRQGTGELFF
TRBV5-1,NA,NA,TRBJ2-7,TGCGCCAGCAGCCTCTCAACTCCCTACGAGCAGTACTTC,CASSLSTPYEQYF
TRBV5-6,TRBD1,few,TRBJ2-2,TGTGCCAGCTGGTGGGGACAGGGGGTCCTAGGAACCGGGGAGCTGTTTTTT,CASWWGQGVLGTGELFF
TRBV29-1,NA,once,TRBJ1-4,TGCAGCGTGTCCGGGAATGAAAAACTGTTTTTT,CSVSGNEKLFF